This TCR beta chain was sequenced during a study of CD8 T cells in ankylosing spondylitis. Overall study results and limits: What seemed typical of ankylosing spondylitis blood was a TCR beta motif built from several highly homologous variants. Reportedly, matched ankylosing spondylitis synovial fluid was significantly enriched for disease-linked clones.

Details on this clonotype: Its antigen is still unknown.

Researchers built TCR beta libraries using quantitative 5'-RACE with molecular barcodes. A single record per CDR3 protein comes from TCRdb applying MiXCR to the 5' RACE reads. The repertoire has about 90,000 distinct CDR3 sequences, around 25% of them found once; the top ten carry around 56%. CDR3 length: 13 residues. Germline trimming cut 4 bases from V and 7 bases from J; bases unmatched to any gene: 3. Specimen: blood, either unsorted or a sorted T cell fraction (not recorded which). The receptor was derived from a male donor with ankylosing spondylitis or in good health (not recorded which). V and J are TRBV12-3 or TRBV12-4 and TRBJ2-1; TRBD1 agrees at 8 bases. The CDR3 loop is CASSSRQGNEQFF. The DNA of the CDR3 is TGTGCCAGCAGTTCCCGACAGGGGAATGAGCAGTTCTTC.